The 8 T cell receptor beta chains below come from one sample, sequenced in a study of PD-L1 blockade in urothelial cancer. Here immunoSEQ multiplex PCR was the method, and the copy in TCRdb shows in-frame clones only, minus some. This sample has approximately 34,000 clones, with roughly 84% found just once. The sequences come from PBMCs, collected around atezolizumab (anti-PD-L1) treatment. Receptors were obtained from a man between 60 and 70 years old with urothelial cancer.

V usage is TRBV10-3 and J usage is TRBJ1-2, with D unresolved. With 6 bases removed from V and 1 base from J, the gap between germline ends came to 9 bases. The germline V gene has CDR1 ENHRY and CDR2 SYGVKD. This CDR3 is built from 13 residues. The CDR3 reads CAIRAADNYGYTF. The DNA of the CDR3 is TGTGCCATCAGGGCGGCAGATAACTATGGCTACACCTTC.

The chain has TRBV12-5 and TRBJ2-5, with a possible D match to TRBD2 (6 bases). Per the germline V gene, CDR1 is LGHNT and CDR2 is FRNRAP. V dropped 6 bases and J dropped 3 bases, with 11 bases sitting between them. The length of the CDR3 is 13 residues. The CDR3 sequence is CASGRDSKETQYF. For the CDR3, the DNA is TGTGCTAGTGGGAGGGACTCCAAAGAGACCCAGTACTTC.

The chain is built from TRBV23-1 and TRBJ2-1; 7 nucleotides align to TRBD1. TRBV23-1 is annotated as an ORF whose role is uncertain. With V trimmed by 3 bases and J by 3 bases, 8 bases remained unmatched. The CDR3 consists of 16 residues. This chain's CDR3 is CASSHQDREHYNEQFF. CDR3 in DNA: TGCGCCAGCAGTCACCAAGACAGGGAGCACTACAATGAGCAGTTCTTC.

Remarks on this clone: Compared with germline, one end of the junction differs, possibly owing to a read error. V is TRBV5-1 and J is TRBJ2-2, with D maybe TRBD1 (6 bases). The length of the CDR3 is 15 residues. Germline loops: CDR1 SGHRS, CDR2 YFSETQ. CDR3 nucleotides: TGCGCCAGCAGGTTGGACAGTGCGAACACCGGGGAGCTGTTTTTT. Protein: CASRLDSANTGELFF.

The rearrangement links TRBV10-3 to TRBJ2-5; 10 nucleotides agree with TRBD2. CDR1 is ENHRY and CDR2 is SYGVKD in the germline V gene. The CDR3 sequence is 16 residues long. Trimming took 4 bases from V and 5 from J; bases not matched to a gene: 10. The CDR3 is CAISVSTSGNVETQYF. The CDR3 DNA reads as TGTGCCATCAGTGTGTCTACTAGCGGGAACGTGGAGACCCAGTACTTC.

The V gene is TRBV5-1, the J gene TRBJ2-5, with TRBD2 matching 8 bases. Germline CDR1 is SGHRS and CDR2 is YFSETQ. J was trimmed by 4 bases and V by 4 bases; bases with no gene match: 6. CDR3 length equals 14 residues. CDR3 residues: CASSLDSGTETQYF. CDR3 sequence (DNA): TGCGCCAGCAGCCTCGATAGCGGGACAGAGACCCAGTACTTC.

The V gene is TRBV18, the J gene TRBJ2-3, with D maybe TRBD1 (6 bases). V lost 6 bases, J lost 13 bases, and 14 bases lay in between. CDR3 length equals 11 residues. CDR1 is KGHSH and CDR2 is LQKENI in the germline V gene. The CDR3: CASSSGQSKYF. The CDR3 DNA reads as TGTGCCAGCTCTTCCGGACAGTCGAAGTATTTT. Variable domain in full (rest from reference TRBV18 and TRBJ2-3): NAGVMQNPRHLVRRRGQEARLRCSPMKGHSHVYWYRQLPEEGLKFMVYLQKENIIDESGMPKERFSAEFPKEGPSILRIQQVVRGDSAAYFCASSSGQSKYFGPGTRLTVL.

The rearrangement joins TRBV5-6 to TRBJ1-1, with D perhaps matching TRBD1 (5 bases). V lost 1 base and J 5 bases, leaving 9 bases between the germline ends. Looked up from germline, CDR1 is SGHDT and CDR2 is YYEEEE. The CDR3 extends over 13 amino acids. CDR3 loop: CASSLFRVTEAFF. The CDR3 nucleotides read TGTGCCAGCAGCTTGTTCAGGGTGACTGAAGCTTTCTTT.